This T cell receptor (beta chain) was observed in a study of blood T cell dynamics during melanoma immunotherapy. For this clone: The antigen is undetermined.

Germline-derived CDR1 and CDR2 are GTSNPN and SVGIG (reference sequence). The CDR3 sequence is 12 residues long. The sample's time point: week 3, after first cycle of checkpoint inhibitor. Apart from a couple of fast progressors, RECIST 1.1 response was judged 12 weeks post-infusion. Patients with prior systemic cancer treatment, concomitant immunosuppressants, or other active malignancies were excluded. Each bulk PBMC sample had roughly 350 ng DNA loaded. Repertoires were generated with immunoSEQ multiplex PCR, while TCRdb's copy carries only in-frame clones and drops some. The data hold roughly 30,000 clones, with approximately 83% observed a single time. General study results and limits: Clones driving repertoire changes may be melanoma-specific or general immune activation.

The sequence came from a human donor with melanoma. The chain carries TRBV30 and TRBJ2-5; D ambiguous. With the DNA end fitting TRBJ2-7 better, the J assignment may be wrong. This sample comprised blood, obtained from a patient treated with checkpoint blockade. CDR3 region: CAWRAVSYEQYF. CDR3 DNA sequence: TGTGCCTGGCGGGCAGTTTCCTACGAGCAGTACTTC.